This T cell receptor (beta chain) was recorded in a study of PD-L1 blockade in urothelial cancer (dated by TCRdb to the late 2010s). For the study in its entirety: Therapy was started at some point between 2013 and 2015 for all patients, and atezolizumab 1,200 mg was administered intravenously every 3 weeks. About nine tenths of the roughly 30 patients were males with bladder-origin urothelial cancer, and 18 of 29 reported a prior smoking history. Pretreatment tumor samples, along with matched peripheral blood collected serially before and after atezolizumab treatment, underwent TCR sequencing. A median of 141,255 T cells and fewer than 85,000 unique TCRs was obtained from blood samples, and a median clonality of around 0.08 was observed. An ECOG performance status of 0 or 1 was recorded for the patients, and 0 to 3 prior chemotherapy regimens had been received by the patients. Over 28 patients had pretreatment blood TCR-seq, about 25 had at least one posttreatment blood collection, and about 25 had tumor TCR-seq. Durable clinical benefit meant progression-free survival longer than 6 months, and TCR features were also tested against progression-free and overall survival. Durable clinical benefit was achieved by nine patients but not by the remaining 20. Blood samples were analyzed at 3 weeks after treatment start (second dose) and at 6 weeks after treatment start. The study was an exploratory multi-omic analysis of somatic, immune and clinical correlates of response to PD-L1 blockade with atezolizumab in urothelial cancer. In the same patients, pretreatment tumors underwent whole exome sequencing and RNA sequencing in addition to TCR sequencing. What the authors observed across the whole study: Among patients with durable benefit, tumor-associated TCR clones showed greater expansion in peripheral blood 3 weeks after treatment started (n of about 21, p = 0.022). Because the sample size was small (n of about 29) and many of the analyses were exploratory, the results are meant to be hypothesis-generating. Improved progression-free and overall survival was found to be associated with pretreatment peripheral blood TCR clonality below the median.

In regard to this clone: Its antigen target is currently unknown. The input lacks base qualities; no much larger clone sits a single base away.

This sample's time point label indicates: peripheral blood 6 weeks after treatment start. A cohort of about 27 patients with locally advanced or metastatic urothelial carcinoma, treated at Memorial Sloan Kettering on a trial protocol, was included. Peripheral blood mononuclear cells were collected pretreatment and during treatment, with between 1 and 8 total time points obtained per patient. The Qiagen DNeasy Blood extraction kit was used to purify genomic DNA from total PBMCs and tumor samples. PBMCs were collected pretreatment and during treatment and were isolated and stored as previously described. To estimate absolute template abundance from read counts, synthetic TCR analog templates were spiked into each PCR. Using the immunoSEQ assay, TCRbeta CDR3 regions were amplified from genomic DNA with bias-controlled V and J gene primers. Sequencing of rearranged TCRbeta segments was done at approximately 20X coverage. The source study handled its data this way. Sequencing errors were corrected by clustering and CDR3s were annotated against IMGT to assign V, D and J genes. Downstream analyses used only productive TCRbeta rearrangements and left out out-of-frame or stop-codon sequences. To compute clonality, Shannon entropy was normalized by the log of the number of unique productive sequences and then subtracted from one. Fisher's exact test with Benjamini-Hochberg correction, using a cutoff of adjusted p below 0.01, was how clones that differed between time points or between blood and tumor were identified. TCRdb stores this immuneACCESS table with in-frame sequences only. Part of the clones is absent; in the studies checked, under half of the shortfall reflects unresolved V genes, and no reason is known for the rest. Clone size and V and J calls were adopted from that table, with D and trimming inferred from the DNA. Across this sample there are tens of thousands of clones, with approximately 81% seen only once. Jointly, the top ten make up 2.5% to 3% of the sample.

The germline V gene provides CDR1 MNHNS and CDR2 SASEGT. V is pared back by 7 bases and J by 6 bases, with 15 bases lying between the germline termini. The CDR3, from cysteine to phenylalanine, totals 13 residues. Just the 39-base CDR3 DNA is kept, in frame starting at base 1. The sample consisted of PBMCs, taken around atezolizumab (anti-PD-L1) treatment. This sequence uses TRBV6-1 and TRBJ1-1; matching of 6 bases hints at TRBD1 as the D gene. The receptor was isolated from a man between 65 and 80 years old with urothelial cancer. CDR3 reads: CASIRNRDAEAFF. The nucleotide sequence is TGTGCCAGCATTCGGAACAGGGATGCTGAAGCTTTCTTT.